Sequencing of this T cell receptor beta chain was carried out in a study of immune cell composition in non-small cell lung cancer (dated by TCRdb to about 2017). Regarding the study in general: Histologic subtype, mostly lung adenocarcinoma or squamous cell carcinoma, was determined with H&E together with p63, CK5, Napsin A and TTF-1 immunohistochemistry. Supplementary cohort #1 consisted of approximately eleven lung adenocarcinoma cases with paired tumour/lung TCR-beta sequencing and with TIL populations generated to assess tumour reactivity. Adaptive Biotechnologies TCR-beta sequencing was carried out on approximately 37 paired NSCLC tumour and non-adjacent lung specimens, as well as on approximately 26 tumour-only specimens. A few tumour specimens with TCR-beta data were rare histological subtypes and were excluded from the subtype comparisons.

Frozen aliquots of unsorted single-cell suspensions were used for genomic DNA extraction with the QIAamp DNA kit. Tumour samples were surgically resected non-small cell lung cancer tissue. Tissues were received within 2 hours of resection and were immediately processed into single-cell suspensions. Tissue was mechanically dissociated and enzymatically digested with DNase I, collagenase I and hyaluronidase for roughly 30 minutes at 37 °C, then filtered and RBC-lysed. A two-step multiplex PCR was used to amplify TCR-beta CDR3 regions from genomic DNA, and Illumina-compatible adaptors were added in the second step. As a commercial immunoSEQ service, TCR-beta immunosequencing was carried out on an Illumina platform. In the authors' own workflow: Two measures summarised the repertoires: productive clonality, and Top 10 Clones, meaning the percentage of T-cell templates coming from the ten most frequent sequences. Values for productive clonality spanned 0 to 1, where a value of 1 indicated a monoclonal population. Tumour-associated clones, identified using log10 scatter plots, were defined as sequences that made up at least 0.1% of tumour T-cell templates and were not found in the matched non-adjacent lung. Student's t-tests were used for two-group comparisons, ANOVA was used for stages, and linear regression was used for relationships, with analyses conducted in GraphPad Prism7 and R. TCRdb stores this immuneACCESS table with in-frame sequences only. Part of the clones is absent; in the studies checked, under half of the shortfall reflects unresolved V genes, and no reason is known for the rest. Clone size and V and J calls were adopted from that table, with D and trimming inferred from the DNA. Counted in this sample were 3,000 to 4,000 clones; over 65% of them appeared once. The top ten hold about 19% of the sample.

V is trimmed back by 6 bases and J by 5 bases, and the junction contains 4 bases that no gene match accounts for. Via the germline V gene, CDR1 is MNHNS and CDR2 SASEGT. Taken from cysteine to phenylalanine, the CDR3 has 13 residues. Left in the record is the CDR3 DNA by itself, 39 bases read in frame from the first base. The full study reports these points: No significant correlation was found between tumour TCR-beta clonality and smoking pack-years. Tumour-associated clones >0.5% were found in nearly half of NSCLC cases, namely in approximately 30% of adenocarcinomas versus about 73% of squamous carcinomas. In ten to eleven adenocarcinoma cases, a strong correlation was found between maximal tumour-associated clone frequency and TIL tumour reactivity, whereas no such correlation was found between overall clonality and TIL tumour reactivity. The reactivity cohort contained only roughly 9 cases, and the tumour-reactive clones were not shown to have sequences in common with the dominant in vivo tumour-associated clones. Significantly higher Top 10 clone scores and productive clonality were observed in lung squamous cell carcinoma than in lung adenocarcinoma tumours.

This clone was picked up one time. Its antigen is currently not known. Base qualities are not recorded, but no much larger clone differs from it by a single base. The receptor was isolated from a human donor with non-small cell lung cancer. The V and J genes are TRBV6-1 and TRBJ1-5, with 7 bases matching TRBD1. Input material: lung tumor tissue. The DNA sequence is given as TGTGCCAGCAGGTGGCAGGGGGATCAGCCCCAGCATTTT. The encoded protein is CASRWQGDQPQHF.